This T cell receptor beta chain was recovered during a study of OX40 agonist ivuxolimab in advanced cancers. About the study: Three patients, one with hepatocellular carcinoma and two with cutaneous melanoma, responded partially.

The assay was immunoSEQ multiplex PCR, and TCRdb's table has in-frame clones only and misses some. The sample lists about 76,000 clones, 65% to 90% occurring once. In germline, CDR1 is SGHTA, CDR2 FQGNSA. The CDR3 runs 15 residues. The junction had 3 bases not matched to a gene; V was cut back by 5 bases and J by 3 bases. A word on this clone: Other DNA sequences of this sample code for an identical CDR3.

The source of this sequence is an adult with an advanced solid tumor such as melanoma, head and neck, liver or kidney cancer. The genes are TRBV7-2 and TRBJ2-1, with TRBD2 matching 11 bases. The sample here was CD4+ or CD8+ T cells sorted from blood, taken in a trial of the OX40 agonist ivuxolimab. CDR3 in DNA: TGTGCCAGCAGCCCCGGGACTAGCGGCTACAATGAGCAGTTCTTC. Translated, it gives CASSPGTSGYNEQFF.